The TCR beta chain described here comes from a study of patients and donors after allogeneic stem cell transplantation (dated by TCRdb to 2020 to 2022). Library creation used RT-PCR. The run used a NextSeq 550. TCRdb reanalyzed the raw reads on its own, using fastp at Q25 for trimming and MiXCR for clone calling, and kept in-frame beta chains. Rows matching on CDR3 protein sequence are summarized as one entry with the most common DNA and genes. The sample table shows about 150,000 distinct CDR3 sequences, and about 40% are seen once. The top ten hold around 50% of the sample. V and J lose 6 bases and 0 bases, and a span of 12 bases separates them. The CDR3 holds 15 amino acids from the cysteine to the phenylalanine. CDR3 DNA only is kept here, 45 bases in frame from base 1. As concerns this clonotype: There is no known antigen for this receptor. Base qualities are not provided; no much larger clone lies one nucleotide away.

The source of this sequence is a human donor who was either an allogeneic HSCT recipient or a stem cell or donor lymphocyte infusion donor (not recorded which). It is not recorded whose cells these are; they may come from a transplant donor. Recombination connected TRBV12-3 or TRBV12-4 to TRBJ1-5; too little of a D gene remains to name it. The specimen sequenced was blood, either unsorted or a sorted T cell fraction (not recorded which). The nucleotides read TGTGCCAGCAGCCCCGGGCCGACTAGCAATCAGCCCCAGCATTTT. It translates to CASSPGPTSNQPQHF.